Below, 28 T cell receptor beta chains from the same sample are listed, as sequenced in a study of OX40 agonist ivuxolimab in advanced cancers. Profiled with immunoSEQ multiplex PCR; TCRdb holds only in-frame clones, not every one. The repertoire includes approximately 100,000 clones, 70% to 90% of them detected once, and just under 0.8% sits in the top ten. The sequencing here drew on CD4+ or CD8+ T cells sorted from blood, taken in a trial of the OX40 agonist ivuxolimab. The receptors shown here come from an adult with an advanced solid tumor such as melanoma, head and neck, liver or kidney cancer.

J is TRBJ1-1 and V is TRBV10-3; 7 nucleotides agree with TRBD1. This CDR3 is built from 12 residues. V gave up 7 bases and J gave up 6 bases; unmatched junction bases: 5. Germline CDR1 is ENHRY and CDR2 is SYGVKD. The CDR3 DNA reads TGTGCCATCACTGACAGGGAGGCTGAAGCTTTCTTT. Amino acids: CAITDREAEAFF.

The CDR3 spells CASRKLADNQETQYF. The DNA for the CDR3 is TGTGCCAGCAGGAAACTAGCGGACAACCAAGAGACCCAGTACTTC. This chain joins TRBV6-5 and TRBJ2-5; 8 bases agree with TRBD2. V lost 6 bases to trimming and J lost 0 bases; unmatched junction nucleotides: 6. The V gene's germline CDR1 is MNHEY and CDR2 SVGAGI. The CDR3 spans 15 residues.

The V call is TRBV6-1, the J call TRBJ2-4, with D possibly being TRBD1 or TRBD2 (6 bases each). CDR1 and CDR2 (germline): MNHNS, SASEGT. Trimming removed 2 bases from V and 5 bases from J, with 10 bases in between. This CDR3 has 14 amino acids. The CDR3 DNA sequence: TGTGCCAGCAGTGAAAGGGGGGTGCAAAACATTCAGTACTTC. Protein: CASSERGVQNIQYF.

V and J are TRBV11-3 and TRBJ2-3, with D possibly being TRBD1 (5 bases). The V end was cut by 1 base, the J end by 5 bases, with 13 bases between. Per the germline V gene, CDR1 is SGHNT and CDR2 is YENEEA. The CDR3 loop spans 15 amino acids. CDR3 protein: CASSLGQYRGDTQYF. CDR3 nucleotides: TGTGCCAGCAGCTTAGGGCAATATAGGGGAGATACGCAGTATTTT.

On this clone itself: This sample includes further DNA sequences coding for the same CDR3. V and J are TRBV5-1 and TRBJ1-2; D gene unclear. Germline lookup yields CDR1 SGHRS and CDR2 YFSETQ. Trimming cost V 0 bases and J 3 bases, with 9 bases left between them. There are 14 residues in the CDR3. This CDR3 reads CASSLAPGDYGYTF. Here the CDR3 DNA reads TGCGCCAGCAGCTTGGCCCCAGGCGACTATGGCTACACCTTC.

The chain has TRBV11-3 and TRBJ2-7; D not certain. V gave up 6 bases and J gave up 2 bases, with 8 bases separating them. This CDR3 spans 12 amino acids. Germline V CDR1 and CDR2: SGHNT, YENEEA. CDR3 in amino acids: CASRGSPYEQYF. DNA of the CDR3: TGTGCCAGCAGGGGGTCGCCCTACGAGCAGTACTTC.

V gene TRBV19 combines with J gene TRBJ1-5; possible D gene TRBD1, 5 bases. V lost 5 bases to trimming and J lost 5 bases, with 10 bases between them. The CDR3 has 13 amino acids. Germline CDR1 LNHDA, CDR2 SQIVND (reference sequence). CDR3 nucleotide sequence: TGTGCCAGTAGTGCAGGACAAGATCAGCCCCAGCATTTT. Amino acids: CASSAGQDQPQHF.

The chain recombines TRBV5-1 with TRBJ2-2; D is possibly TRBD1 or TRBD2 (5 bases each). V lost 4 bases, J lost 0 bases, and 16 bases lay in between. CDR3 length equals 17 residues. The germline V gene encodes CDR1 SGHRS and CDR2 YFSETQ. The CDR3 is CASSAGAGTANTGELFF. DNA for the CDR3: TGCGCCAGCAGCGCCGGTGCCGGGACGGCGAACACCGGGGAGCTGTTTTTT.

The chain has TRBV30 and TRBJ1-1, with D possibly being TRBD1 (6 bases). Looked up from germline, CDR1 is GTSNPN and CDR2 is SVGIG (reference sequence). The CDR3 has 14 amino acids. Trimming removed 0 bases from V and 4 bases from J, with 12 bases in between. CDR3: CAWSVGGFGTEAFF. In nucleotides, the CDR3 is TGTGCCTGGAGTGTAGGGGGGTTCGGCACTGAAGCTTTCTTT.

V is TRBV7-3 and J is TRBJ2-3; D is possibly TRBD1 (5 bases). The germline V gene encodes CDR1 SGHTA and CDR2 FQGTGA. Trimming pared 5 bases from V and 4 bases from J, leaving 13 bases between. This CDR3 spans 14 amino acids. CDR3 loop: CASSLREGADTQYF. CDR3 DNA: TGTGCCAGCAGCCTCAGGGAAGGAGCAGATACGCAGTATTTT.

The chain uses TRBV10-1 and TRBJ2-1, with 11 bases aligning to TRBD2. Germline V gene data show CDR1 as WNHNN and CDR2 as SYGVQD (reference sequence). J gave up 9 bases and V 5 bases, and 9 bases lay outside the gene matches. This CDR3 has 15 amino acids. The CDR3 reads CASSSSGGPLFEQFF. CDR3 nucleotides: TGCGCCAGCAGTTCTAGCGGGGGGCCCCTTTTTGAGCAGTTCTTC.

This chain connects TRBV18 to TRBJ2-4; tentative D call: TRBD1 (6 bases). The CDR3 spans 14 residues. Germline V gene lookup returns CDR1 KGHSH and CDR2 LQKENI. The V end lost 5 bases, the J end lost 2 bases, and 10 bases lay between the germline ends. CDR3 residues: CASSAGVTKNIQYF. The CDR3 DNA sequence: TGTGCCAGCTCAGCAGGGGTAACCAAAAACATTCAGTACTTC. Full variable domain (outside the CDR3, taken from reference TRBV18 and TRBJ2-4): NAGVMQNPRHLVRRRGQEARLRCSPMKGHSHVYWYRQLPEEGLKFMVYLQKENIIDESGMPKERFSAEFPKEGPSILRIQQVVRGDSAAYFCASSAGVTKNIQYFGAGTRLSVL.

The chain has TRBV11-2 and TRBJ2-1; 10 bases line up with TRBD2. Germline lookup yields CDR1 SGHAT and CDR2 FQNNGV. The CDR3 is 15 amino acids. Trimming cost V 2 bases and J 7 bases; bases outside gene matches: 5. CDR3 in amino acids: CASSLFTSGENEQFF. DNA for the CDR3: TGTGCCAGCAGCTTATTTACTAGCGGGGAGAATGAGCAGTTCTTC.

The V and J genes are TRBV28 and TRBJ2-3; 11 nucleotides agree with TRBD2. Germline trimming cut 6 bases from V and 8 bases from J; bases unmatched to any gene: 4. Germline V gives CDR1 MDHEN, CDR2 SYDVKM. CDR3 size: 13 residues. The CDR3 nucleotides read TGTGCCAGCAGGACTAGCGGGGCCCCTACGCAGTATTTT. Residues: CASRTSGAPTQYF.

In this sample, this clone turned up once. Here the CDR3 reads CASSFYSTGGDEQYF. The CDR3 coding sequence is TGTGCCAGCAGCTTTTATAGTACGGGGGGCGACGAGCAGTACTTC. This chain links TRBV7-2 with TRBJ2-7, with D maybe TRBD2 (7 bases). This CDR3 is built from 15 residues. V shed 3 bases and J shed 5 bases, with 17 bases lying between them. Germline V gives CDR1 SGHTA, CDR2 FQGNSA.

This chain links TRBV11-1 with TRBJ1-1, with a tentative D call TRBD1 (6 bases). CDR1 and CDR2 (germline): SGHAT, FQDESV (reference sequence). The V end was cut by 5 bases, the J end by 4 bases, with 14 bases between. This CDR3 region has 14 residues. In DNA form, the CDR3 reads TGTGCCAGCAGCGAGAACGGGGGGCGCACTGAAGCTTTCTTT. Amino acid sequence: CASSENGGRTEAFF.

The chain couples TRBV6-6 to TRBJ1-6; 9 nucleotides line up with TRBD1. The CDR3 loop spans 15 amino acids. The germline V gene encodes CDR1 MNHNY and CDR2 SVGAGI (reference sequence). Trimming cost V 10 bases and J 10 bases; bases outside gene matches: 14. The CDR3 loop is CATGMGDRARSPLHF. The CDR3 DNA is TGTGCCACCGGTATGGGGGACAGGGCAAGGTCACCCCTCCACTTT.

The chain has TRBV28 and TRBJ2-5, with 7 bases identical to TRBD2. The V gene end was trimmed by 6 bases and the J gene end by 5 bases; junction bases not matched to a gene: 6. The CDR3 spans 13 residues. The germline V gene encodes CDR1 MDHEN and CDR2 SYDVKM. CDR3 sequence (DNA): TGTGCCAGCAGATTGGGGGGGATGGAGACCCAGTACTTC. This gives the protein CASRLGGMETQYF.

The V and J genes are TRBV18 and TRBJ1-3, with D hard to call. Germline V gene data show CDR1 as KGHSH and CDR2 as LQKENI. The CDR3 sequence is 15 residues long. The ends were cut back, 5 bases at V and 1 base at J, with 12 bases in the middle. The CDR3 DNA reads as TGTGCCAGCTCAGGCCAAATGGATTCTGGAAACACCATATATTTT. Its protein is CASSGQMDSGNTIYF.

As concerns this clone: This sample includes further DNA sequences coding for the same CDR3. This chain links TRBV27 with TRBJ2-7; D perhaps matches TRBD1 (6 bases). The germline V gene encodes CDR1 MNHEY and CDR2 SMNVEV (reference sequence). The germline V and J ends were trimmed by 5 bases and 3 bases, with 11 bases remaining between them. The CDR3 runs 13 residues. CDR3 bases: TGTGCCAGCAGTCAGCAGGGGAACTACGAGCAGTACTTC. Protein sequence: CASSQQGNYEQYF.

The CDR3 region has the DNA TGTGCCAGCAGCCCTTTTAGAGCGGGCATAGGGAAGACCCAGTACTTC. This translates into CASSPFRAGIGKTQYF. The gene calls are TRBV7-2 and TRBJ2-5; weak D call: TRBD2 (6 bases). The CDR3 length is 16 residues. V gave up 5 bases and J gave up 6 bases, with 22 bases separating them. Germline assignment: CDR1 SGHTA and CDR2 FQGNSA.

This clone was seen a single time. The chain links TRBV30 to TRBJ1-5, with D maybe TRBD1 (6 bases). The V gene's germline CDR1 is GTSNPN and CDR2 SVGIG (reference sequence). Trimming left V 5 bases short and J 3 bases short, with 14 bases between. CDR3 length equals 14 residues. This chain's CDR3 is CAWAYGQSNQPQHF. CDR3 coding DNA: TGTGCCTGGGCGTACGGACAGTCCAATCAGCCCCAGCATTTT. Looking up the rest from reference TRBV30 and TRBJ1-5 gives the full variable domain: SQTIHQWPATLVQPVGSPLSLECTVEGTSNPNLYWYRQAAGRGLQLLFYSVGIGQISSEVPQNLSASRPQDRQFILSSKKLLLSDSGFYLCAWAYGQSNQPQHFGDGTRLSIL.

V gene TRBV27 combines with J gene TRBJ1-5, with a tentative D call TRBD1 (5 bases). Germline V lookup: CDR1 MNHEY, CDR2 SMNVEV (reference sequence). The V gene lost 5 bases and the J gene lost 0 bases, with 23 bases spanning the gap. The CDR3 has 19 residues. CDR3 DNA sequence: TGTGCCAGCAGTCCGGGGGACTACACGAGGGGCCTTAGCAATCAGCCCCAGCATTTT. Translating it yields CASSPGDYTRGLSNQPQHF.

This clone showed up just once. The V and J genes are TRBV28 and TRBJ1-3; D is unclear. This CDR3 has 13 amino acids. The germline V gene has CDR1 MDHEN and CDR2 SYDVKM. The V and J ends lost 6 bases and 4 bases respectively, with 10 bases between them. The CDR3, as DNA: TGTGCCAGCAGCTCCCCACAGGGAAACACCATATATTTT. Its protein is CASSSPQGNTIYF. The full variable domain, completed using reference TRBV28 and TRBJ1-3, is DVKVTQSSRYLVKRTGEKVFLECVQDMDHENMFWYRQDPGLGLRLIYFSYDVKMKEKGDIPEGYSVSREKKERFSLILESASTNQTSMYLCASSSPQGNTIYFGEGSWLTVV.

The gene calls are TRBV11-2 and TRBJ2-1; perhaps TRBD2 as D (6 bases). The CDR3 totals 15 residues. Germline V gives CDR1 SGHAT, CDR2 FQNNGV. The V and J ends lost 1 base and 8 bases respectively, with 15 bases between them. The CDR3 DNA reads TGTGCCAGCAGCTTAGGAACAGGAGGGGTGGATGAGCAGTTCTTC. Protein: CASSLGTGGVDEQFF.

Concerning this clone itself: A much more abundant neighbour one base away suggests this may be a read error. The CDR3 sequence: CASSLDGQPQHF. The DNA for the CDR3 is TGCGCCAGCAGCTTGGACGGTCAGCCCCAGCATTTT. The rearrangement joins TRBV5-1 to TRBJ1-5, with D unclear. V gave up 0 bases and J gave up 6 bases, with 4 bases separating them. The germline V gene has CDR1 SGHRS and CDR2 YFSETQ. The CDR3 is 12 amino acids.

The rearrangement links TRBV9 to TRBJ2-5; 12 nucleotides line up with TRBD2. V gave up 3 bases and J gave up 4 bases; unmatched junction bases: 1. This CDR3 comprises 14 residues. Germline CDR1 reads SGDLS; CDR2 reads YYNGEE. The CDR3 is CASSETSGGETQYF. In DNA form, the CDR3 reads TGTGCCAGCAGCGAGACTAGCGGGGGAGAGACCCAGTACTTC.

The chain has TRBV7-2 and TRBJ2-3; 11 positions agree with TRBD1. This CDR3 spans 14 amino acids. J gave up 6 bases and V 5 bases, and 4 bases lay outside the gene matches. The germline CDR1 and CDR2 sequences are SGHTA and FQGNSA. The CDR3 loop reads CASSRDRGWDTQYF. CDR3 DNA: TGTGCCAGCAGCCGGGACAGGGGGTGGGATACGCAGTATTTT.